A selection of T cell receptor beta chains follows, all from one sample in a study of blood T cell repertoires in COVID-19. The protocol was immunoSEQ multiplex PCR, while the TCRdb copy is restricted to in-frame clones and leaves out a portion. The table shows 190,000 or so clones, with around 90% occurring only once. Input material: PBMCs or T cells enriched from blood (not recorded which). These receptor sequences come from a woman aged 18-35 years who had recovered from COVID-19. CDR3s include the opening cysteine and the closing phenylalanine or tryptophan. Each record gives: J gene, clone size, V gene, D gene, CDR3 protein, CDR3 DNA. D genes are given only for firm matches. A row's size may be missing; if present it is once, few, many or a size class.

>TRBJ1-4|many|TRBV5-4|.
CASRVANEKLFF
TGTGCCAGCCGGGTCGCGAATGAAAAACTGTTTTTT
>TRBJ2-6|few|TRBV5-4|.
CASSLAKESSGANVLTF
TGTGCCAGCAGCTTGGCCAAAGAGAGCTCTGGGGCCAACGTCCTGACTTTC
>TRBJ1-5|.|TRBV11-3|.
CASSLDPEYSNQPQHF
TGTGCCAGCAGCTTAGATCCAGAATATAGCAATCAGCCCCAGCATTTT
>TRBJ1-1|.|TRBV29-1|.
CSVMTVLNTEAFF
TGCAGCGTTATGACAGTTTTGAACACTGAAGCTTTCTTT
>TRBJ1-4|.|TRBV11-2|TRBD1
CASSLGGTGGYEKLFF
TGTGCCAGCAGCTTAGGGGGGACAGGGGGCTATGAAAAACTGTTTTTT
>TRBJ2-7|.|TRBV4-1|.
CASSSGGAELYEQYF
TGCGCCAGCAGCTCGGGTGGGGCCGAGCTCTACGAGCAGTACTTC
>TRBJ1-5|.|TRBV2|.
CASSYEYSNQPQHF
TGTGCCAGCAGTTACGAGTATAGCAATCAGCCCCAGCATTTT
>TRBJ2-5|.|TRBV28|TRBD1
CASSWRQGGVQETQYF
TGTGCCAGCAGCTGGCGACAGGGGGGTGTTCAAGAGACCCAGTACTTC
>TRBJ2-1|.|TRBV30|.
CAWSVPRVEQFF
TGTGCCTGGAGTGTACCGAGGGTCGAGCAGTTCTTC
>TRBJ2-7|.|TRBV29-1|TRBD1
CSSGTAIYEQYF
TGCAGTTCCGGGACAGCAATTTACGAGCAGTACTTC
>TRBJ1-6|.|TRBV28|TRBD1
CASRHSLEDRDYNSPLHF
TGTGCCAGCCGCCACAGCCTTGAAGACAGGGACTATAATTCACCCCTCCACTTT
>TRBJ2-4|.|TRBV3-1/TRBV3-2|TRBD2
CASSQTSGGAGGKNIQYF
TGTGCCAGCAGCCAAACTAGCGGGGGGGCAGGAGGCAAAAACATTCAGTACTTC
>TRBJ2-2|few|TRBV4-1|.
CASSQDGRPNTGELFF
TGCGCCAGCAGCCAAGATGGGAGACCGAACACCGGGGAGCTGTTTTTT
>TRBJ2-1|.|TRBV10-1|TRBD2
CASSDGLGGNEQFF
TGCGCCAGCAGTGACGGCCTGGGAGGGAATGAGCAGTTCTTC
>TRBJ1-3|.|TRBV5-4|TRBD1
CASSPGQGMAGNTIYF
TGTGCCAGCAGCCCCGGACAGGGGATGGCTGGAAACACCATATATTTT
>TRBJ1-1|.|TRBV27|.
CASSLGVRTEAFF
TGTGCCAGCAGTTTAGGAGTAAGGACTGAAGCTTTCTTT
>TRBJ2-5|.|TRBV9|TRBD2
CASSVGSGGGAQYF
TGTGCCAGCAGCGTAGGGAGCGGGGGGGGAGCCCAGTACTTC
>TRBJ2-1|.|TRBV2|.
CASSEARGHTRNEQFF
TGTGCCAGCAGTGAAGCGCGGGGGCACACTCGCAATGAGCAGTTCTTC
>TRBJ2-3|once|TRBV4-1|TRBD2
CASSQSTSGGANTQYF
TGCGCCAGCAGCCAGTCGACTAGCGGGGGGGCCAATACGCAGTATTTT
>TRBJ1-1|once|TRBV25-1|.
CASSEGLGPNTEAFF
TGTGCCAGCAGTGAAGGCCTGGGGCCGAACACTGAAGCTTTCTTT
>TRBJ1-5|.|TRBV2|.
CASSRGEYSNQPQHF
TGTGCCAGCAGCCGCGGAGAGTATAGCAATCAGCCCCAGCATTTT
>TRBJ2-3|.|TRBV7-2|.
CASSWAGQLIYF
TGTGCCAGCAGCTGGGCGGGACAGCTGATCTATTTT
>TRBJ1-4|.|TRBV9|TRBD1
CASSGYGTGLTQLFF
TGTGCCAGCAGCGGCTACGGGACAGGGCTGACGCAACTGTTTTTT
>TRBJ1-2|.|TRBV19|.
CASSTRQLDGYTF
TGTGCCAGTAGTACCCGACAGCTCGATGGCTACACCTTC
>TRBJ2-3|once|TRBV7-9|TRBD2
CASSPPFTSGGADTQYF
TGTGCCAGCAGCCCCCCGTTCACTAGCGGGGGGGCAGATACGCAGTATTTT
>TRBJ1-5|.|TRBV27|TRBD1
CASSELGQGYQPQHF
TGTGCCAGCAGCGAACTGGGACAGGGATATCAGCCCCAGCATTTT
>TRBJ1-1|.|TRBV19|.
CASSTDGTEAFF
TGTGCCAGTAGTACCGACGGGACAGAAGCTTTCTTT
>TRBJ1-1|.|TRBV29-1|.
CSVLTALNTEAFF
TGCAGCGTTCTAACAGCCTTGAACACTGAAGCTTTCTTT
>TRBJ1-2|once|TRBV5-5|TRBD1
CASSIDREPDPNYGYTF
TGTGCCAGCAGCATCGACAGGGAGCCAGATCCTAACTATGGCTACACCTTC
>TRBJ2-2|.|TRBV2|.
CASSELGGRTGELFF
TGTGCCAGCAGTGAATTGGGGGGGCGGACCGGGGAGCTGTTTTTT
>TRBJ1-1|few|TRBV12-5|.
CASGLPRTVGAFF
TGTGCTAGTGGTTTGCCCCGGACAGTTGGGGCTTTCTTT
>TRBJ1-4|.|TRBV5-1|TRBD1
CASSPAWDRANEKLFF
TGCGCCAGCAGCCCGGCCTGGGACAGAGCTAATGAAAAACTGTTTTTT
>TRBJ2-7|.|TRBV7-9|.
CASSHRGRDEQYF
TGTGCCAGCAGCCACAGGGGGAGGGATGAGCAGTACTTC
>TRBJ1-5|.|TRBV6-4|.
CASSQGTNQPQHF
TGTGCCAGCAGCCAGGGAACTAATCAGCCCCAGCATTTT
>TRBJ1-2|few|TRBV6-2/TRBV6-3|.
CASSYSMGTSGYTF
TGTGCCAGCAGTTACTCGATGGGGACTTCGGGCTACACCTTC
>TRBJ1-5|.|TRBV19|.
CASNSALGQPQHF
TGTGCCAGTAATTCAGCGTTGGGTCAGCCCCAGCATTTT
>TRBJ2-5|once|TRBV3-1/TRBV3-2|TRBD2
CASSQVPGGLQETQYF
TGTGCCAGCAGCCAAGTCCCGGGGGGTCTCCAAGAGACCCAGTACTTC
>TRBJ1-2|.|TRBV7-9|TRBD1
CASSFRDSQLEGYTF
TGTGCCAGCAGCTTCAGGGACAGCCAGCTAGAGGGCTACACCTTC
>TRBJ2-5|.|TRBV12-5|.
CASSRTEQETQYF
TGTGCTAGTTCGAGGACAGAACAAGAGACCCAGTACTTC
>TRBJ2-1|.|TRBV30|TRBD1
CAWGKVGGQGFYEQFF
TGTGCCTGGGGGAAGGTTGGGGGACAGGGCTTCTATGAGCAGTTCTTC
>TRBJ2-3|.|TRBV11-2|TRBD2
CASSFMARLADTDTQYF
TGTGCCAGCAGCTTTATGGCTCGGCTAGCGGACACAGATACGCAGTATTTT
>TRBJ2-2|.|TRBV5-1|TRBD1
CASSLGGTGQAGELFF
TGCGCCAGCAGCTTGGGGGGGACAGGCCAAGCTGGGGAGCTGTTTTTT
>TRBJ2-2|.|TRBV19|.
CASSIGTSTGELFF
TGTGCCAGTAGTATCGGGACATCCACCGGGGAGCTGTTTTTT
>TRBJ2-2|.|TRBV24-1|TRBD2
CATSDSGTSGLGNTGELFF
TGTGCCACCAGTGACTCCGGGACTAGCGGGTTAGGGAACACCGGGGAGCTGTTTTTT
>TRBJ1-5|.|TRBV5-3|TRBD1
CARRRQGDVQPQHF
TGTGCCAGACGCAGGCAGGGGGACGTACAGCCCCAGCATTTT
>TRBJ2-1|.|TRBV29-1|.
CSVVRVYSYNEQFF
TGCAGCGTAGTCAGGGTCTACTCCTACAATGAGCAGTTCTTC